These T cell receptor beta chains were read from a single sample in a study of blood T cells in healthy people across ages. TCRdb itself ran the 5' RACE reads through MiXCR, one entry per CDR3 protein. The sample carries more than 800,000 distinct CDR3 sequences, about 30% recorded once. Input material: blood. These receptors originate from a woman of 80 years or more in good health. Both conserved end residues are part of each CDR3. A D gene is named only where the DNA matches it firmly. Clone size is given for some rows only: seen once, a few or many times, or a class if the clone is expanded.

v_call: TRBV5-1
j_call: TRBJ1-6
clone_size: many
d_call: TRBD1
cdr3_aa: CASSVGTGNSPLHF
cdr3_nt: TGCGCCAGCAGCGTTGGGACAGGGAATTCACCCCTCCACTTT

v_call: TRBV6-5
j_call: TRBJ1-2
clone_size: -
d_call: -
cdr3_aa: CAGSYSSLGGIGYTF
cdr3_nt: TGTGCCGGCAGTTACTCCTCACTGGGTGGGATTGGCTACACCTTC

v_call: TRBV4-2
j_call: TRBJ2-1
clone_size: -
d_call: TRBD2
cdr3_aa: CASSQSGGGAYNEQFF
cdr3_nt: TGTGCCAGCAGCCAATCTGGCGGGGGGGCATACAATGAGCAGTTCTTC

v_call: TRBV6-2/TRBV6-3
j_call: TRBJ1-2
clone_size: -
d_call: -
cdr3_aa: CAIAPGYYGYTF
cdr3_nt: TGTGCCATCGCTCCGGGATACTATGGCTACACCTTC

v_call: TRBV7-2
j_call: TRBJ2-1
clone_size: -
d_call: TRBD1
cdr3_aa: CASGPRDRVTNEQFF
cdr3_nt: TGTGCCAGCGGGCCTCGGGACAGGGTAACCAATGAGCAGTTCTTC

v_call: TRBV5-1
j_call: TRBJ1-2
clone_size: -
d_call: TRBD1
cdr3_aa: CASYSDRVHDYTF
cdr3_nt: TGCGCCAGCTACTCCGACAGGGTCCATGACTACACCTTC

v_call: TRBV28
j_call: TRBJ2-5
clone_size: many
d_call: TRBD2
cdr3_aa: CASSLGTSLSQETQYF
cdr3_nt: TGTGCCAGCAGCCTGGGGACTAGCTTATCCCAAGAGACCCAGTACTTC

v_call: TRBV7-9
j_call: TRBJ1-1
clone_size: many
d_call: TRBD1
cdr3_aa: CASITGQGDTEAFF
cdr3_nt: TGTGCCAGCATCACAGGACAGGGGGACACTGAAGCTTTCTTT

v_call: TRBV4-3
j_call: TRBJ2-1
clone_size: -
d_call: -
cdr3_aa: CASSQDFLGSNKFF
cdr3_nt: TGCGCCAGCAGCCAAGATTTCCTGGGATCAAATAAGTTCTTC

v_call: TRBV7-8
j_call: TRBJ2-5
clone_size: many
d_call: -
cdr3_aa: CASSLALKTGQETQYF
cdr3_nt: TGTGCCAGCAGCTTAGCCCTCAAGACAGGACAAGAGACCCAGTACTTC

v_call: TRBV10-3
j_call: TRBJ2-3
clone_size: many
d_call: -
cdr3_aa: CAISEGLNTDTQYF
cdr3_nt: TGTGCCATCAGTGAGGGACTAAACACAGATACGCAGTATTTT

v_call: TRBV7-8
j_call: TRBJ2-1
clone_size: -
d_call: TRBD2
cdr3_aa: CASSPKTGTSGGNNEQFF
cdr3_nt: TGTGCCAGCAGCCCGAAAACCGGGACTAGCGGGGGGAACAATGAGCAGTTCTTC

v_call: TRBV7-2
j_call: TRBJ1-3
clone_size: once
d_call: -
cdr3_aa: CASSQTGGGNTIYF
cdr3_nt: TGTGCCAGCAGTCAAACGGGGGGCGGAAACACCATATATTTT

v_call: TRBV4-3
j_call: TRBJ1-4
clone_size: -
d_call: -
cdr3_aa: CASSHSAGVSEKLFF
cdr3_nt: TGCGCCAGCAGCCACTCGGCAGGAGTTTCTGAAAAACTGTTTTTT

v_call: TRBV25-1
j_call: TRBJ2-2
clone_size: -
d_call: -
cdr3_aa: CASSDPRAPDTGELFF
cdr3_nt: TGTGCCAGCAGTGACCCCAGGGCGCCGGACACCGGGGAGCTGTTTTTT

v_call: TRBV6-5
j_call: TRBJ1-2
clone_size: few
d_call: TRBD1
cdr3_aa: CASSWRTGGAEYGYTF
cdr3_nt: TGTGCCAGCAGTTGGAGGACAGGGGGAGCGGAATATGGCTACACCTTC

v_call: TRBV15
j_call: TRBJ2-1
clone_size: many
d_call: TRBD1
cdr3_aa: CATSPSGTGGWSSYNEQFF
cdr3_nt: TGTGCCACCAGCCCATCCGGGACAGGGGGCTGGAGCTCCTACAATGAGCAGTTCTTC

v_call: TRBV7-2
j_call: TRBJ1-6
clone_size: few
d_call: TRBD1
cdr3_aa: CASSSRDRNFNSPLHF
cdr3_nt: TGTGCCAGCAGCAGCCGGGACAGGAATTTTAATTCACCCCTCCACTTT

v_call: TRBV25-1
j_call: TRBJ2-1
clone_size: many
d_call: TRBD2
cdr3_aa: CASSLAGAGEQFF
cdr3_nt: TGTGCCAGCAGCCTAGCGGGGGCTGGTGAGCAGTTCTTC

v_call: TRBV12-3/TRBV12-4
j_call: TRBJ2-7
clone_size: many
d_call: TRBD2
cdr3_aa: CASSLGLAAAYEQYF
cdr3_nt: TGTGCCAGCAGTTTAGGGCTAGCGGCAGCCTACGAGCAGTACTTC

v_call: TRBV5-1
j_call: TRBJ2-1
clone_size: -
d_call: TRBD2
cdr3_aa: CASSLGTSGATGDNEQFF
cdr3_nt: TGCGCCAGCAGCTTGGGGACTAGCGGGGCAACCGGCGACAATGAGCAGTTCTTC

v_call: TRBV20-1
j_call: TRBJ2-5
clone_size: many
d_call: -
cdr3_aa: CSAGRSRETQYF
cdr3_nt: TGCAGTGCTGGAAGAAGTAGGGAGACCCAGTACTTC

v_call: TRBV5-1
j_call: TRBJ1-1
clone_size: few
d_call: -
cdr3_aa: CASSLETWDIGTEAFF
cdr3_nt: TGCGCCAGCAGCTTGGAGACCTGGGACATCGGGACTGAAGCTTTCTTT

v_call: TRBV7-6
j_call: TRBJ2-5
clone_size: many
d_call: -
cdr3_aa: CASSLAFGALQETQYF
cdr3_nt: TGTGCCAGCAGCTTAGCGTTCGGGGCCCTACAAGAGACCCAGTACTTC

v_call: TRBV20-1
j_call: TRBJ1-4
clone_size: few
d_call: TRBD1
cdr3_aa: CSAPLGQFNEKLFF
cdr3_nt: TGCAGTGCTCCTCTGGGACAGTTTAATGAAAAACTGTTTTTT

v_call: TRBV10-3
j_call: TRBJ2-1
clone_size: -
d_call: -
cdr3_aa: CAIAVGGYNEQFF
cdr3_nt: TGTGCCATCGCCGTGGGAGGTTACAATGAGCAGTTCTTC

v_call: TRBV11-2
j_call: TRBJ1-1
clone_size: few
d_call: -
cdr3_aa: CASSLVHAGGFF
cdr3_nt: TGTGCCAGCAGCTTAGTTCATGCCGGGGGTTTCTTT

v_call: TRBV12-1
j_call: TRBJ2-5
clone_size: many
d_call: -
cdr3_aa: CASSSGLTRETQYF
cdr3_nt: TGTGCCAGCAGCTCGGGACTTACTCGAGAGACCCAGTACTTC

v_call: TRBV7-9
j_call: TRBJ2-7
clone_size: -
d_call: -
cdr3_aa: CASSNGKTEQYF
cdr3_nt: TGTGCCAGCAGCAATGGGAAGACCGAGCAGTACTTC

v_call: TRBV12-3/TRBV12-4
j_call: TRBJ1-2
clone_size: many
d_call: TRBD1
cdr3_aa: CASTTPAAGGLGGYTF
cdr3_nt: TGTGCCAGCACTACCCCGGCGGCAGGGGGCTTGGGAGGCTACACCTTC

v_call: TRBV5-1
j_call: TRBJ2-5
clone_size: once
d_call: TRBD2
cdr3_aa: CASSPRGGGRRETQYF
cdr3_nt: TGCGCCAGCAGCCCCCGGGGCGGGGGGCGCAGGGAGACCCAGTACTTC

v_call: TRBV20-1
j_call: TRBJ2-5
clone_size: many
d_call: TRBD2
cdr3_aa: CSASASGGGETQYF
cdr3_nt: TGCAGTGCTAGTGCCAGCGGGGGAGGGGAGACCCAGTACTTC

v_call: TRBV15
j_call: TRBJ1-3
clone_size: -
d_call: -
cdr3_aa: CATSRDTGNTIYF
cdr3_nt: TGTGCCACCAGCAGGGATACTGGAAACACCATATATTTT

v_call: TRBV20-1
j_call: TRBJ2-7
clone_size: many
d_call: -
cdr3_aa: CSARGTTYEQYF
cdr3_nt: TGCAGTGCTAGAGGGACAACCTACGAGCAGTACTTC

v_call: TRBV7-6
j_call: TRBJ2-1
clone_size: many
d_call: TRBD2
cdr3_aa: CASSLGSGGTSYNEQFF
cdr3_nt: TGTGCCAGCAGCTTAGGTAGCGGGGGGACGTCCTACAATGAGCAGTTCTTC

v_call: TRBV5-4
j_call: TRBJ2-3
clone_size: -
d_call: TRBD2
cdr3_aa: CASSSPRRGVNSDTQYF
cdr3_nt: TGTGCCAGCAGCTCACCCCGCCGGGGGGTGAACTCAGATACGCAGTATTTT

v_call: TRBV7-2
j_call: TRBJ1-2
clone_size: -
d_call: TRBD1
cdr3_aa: CASSFAPLGTGAGGYGYTF
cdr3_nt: TGTGCCAGCAGCTTCGCCCCCCTTGGGACAGGGGCTGGAGGCTATGGCTACACCTTC

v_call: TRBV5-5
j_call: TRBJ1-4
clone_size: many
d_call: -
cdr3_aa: CASSRGFFNEKLFF
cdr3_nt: TGTGCCAGCAGCCGGGGATTTTTTAATGAAAAACTGTTTTTT

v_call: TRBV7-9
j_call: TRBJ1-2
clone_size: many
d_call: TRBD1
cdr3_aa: CASSLVGTANYGYTF
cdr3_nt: TGTGCCAGCAGCTTAGTTGGGACAGCAAACTATGGCTACACCTTC

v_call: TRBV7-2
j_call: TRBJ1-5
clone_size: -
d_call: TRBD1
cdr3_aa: CASSTQGGGGNQPQHF
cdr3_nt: TGTGCCAGCAGCACGCAGGGGGGGGGCGGAAATCAGCCCCAGCATTTT

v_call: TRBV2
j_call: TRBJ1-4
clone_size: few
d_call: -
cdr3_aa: CASTSGFSEKLFF
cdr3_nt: TGTGCCAGCACGTCAGGGTTTAGTGAAAAACTGTTTTTT

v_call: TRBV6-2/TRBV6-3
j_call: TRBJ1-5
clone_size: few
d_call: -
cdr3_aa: CASSYLGYNQPQHF
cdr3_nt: TGTGCCAGCAGTTACTTGGGGTACAATCAGCCCCAGCATTTT

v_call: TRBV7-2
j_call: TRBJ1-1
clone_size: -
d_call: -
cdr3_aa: CASSLALLLNTEAFF
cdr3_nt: TGTGCCAGCAGCTTAGCGCTACTCCTGAACACTGAAGCTTTCTTT

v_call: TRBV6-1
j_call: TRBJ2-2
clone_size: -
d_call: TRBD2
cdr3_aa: CASRGLAGGPGVTGELFF
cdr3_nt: TGTGCCAGCAGAGGACTAGCGGGGGGGCCGGGCGTTACCGGGGAGCTGTTTTTT

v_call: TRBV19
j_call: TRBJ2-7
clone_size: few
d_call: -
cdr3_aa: CASSISGTNTYEQYF
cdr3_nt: TGTGCCAGTAGTATCTCCGGGACAAACACCTACGAGCAGTACTTC

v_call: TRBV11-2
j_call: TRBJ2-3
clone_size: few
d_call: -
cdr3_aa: CASSLEVNPTDTQYF
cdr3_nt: TGTGCCAGCAGCTTAGAAGTTAACCCCACAGATACGCAGTATTTT

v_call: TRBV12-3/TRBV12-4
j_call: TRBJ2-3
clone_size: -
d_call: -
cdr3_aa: CASSHSLVVDTQYF
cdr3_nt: TGTGCCAGCAGCCATAGCCTTGTGGTAGATACGCAGTATTTT

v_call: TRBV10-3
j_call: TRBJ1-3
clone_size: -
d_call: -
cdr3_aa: CAISESYSRMDLYF
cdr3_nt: TGTGCCATCAGTGAGTCTTATTCCCGGATGGATCTATATTTT

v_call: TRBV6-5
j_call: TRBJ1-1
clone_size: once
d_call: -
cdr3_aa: CASSYSFRGETEAFF
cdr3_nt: TGTGCCAGCAGTTACTCCTTCAGGGGAGAGACTGAAGCTTTCTTT

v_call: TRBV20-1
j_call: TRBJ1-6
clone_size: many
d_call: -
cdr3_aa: CSAPGGGAGSPLHF
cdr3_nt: TGCAGTGCCCCGGGCGGGGGGGCAGGTTCACCCCTCCACTTT

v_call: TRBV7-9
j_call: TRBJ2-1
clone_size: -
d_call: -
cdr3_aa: CASSSQGETQFF
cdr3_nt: TGTGCCAGCAGCTCCCAAGGGGAGACCCAGTTCTTC

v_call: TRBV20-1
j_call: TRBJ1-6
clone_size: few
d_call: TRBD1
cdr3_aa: CSARDLAGGKSPLHF
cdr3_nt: TGCAGTGCTAGAGATTTGGCAGGGGGCAAATCACCCCTCCACTTT

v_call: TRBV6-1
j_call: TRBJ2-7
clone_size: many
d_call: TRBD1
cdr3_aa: CASSVTGGEQYF
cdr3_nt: TGTGCCAGCAGTGTAACAGGGGGCGAGCAGTACTTC

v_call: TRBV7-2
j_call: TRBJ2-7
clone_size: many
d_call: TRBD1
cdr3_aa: CASSTQGTGASYEQYF
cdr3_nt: TGTGCCAGCAGCACGCAGGGGACAGGGGCCTCCTACGAGCAGTACTTC

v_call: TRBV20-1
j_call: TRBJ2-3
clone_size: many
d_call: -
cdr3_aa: CSAPGTSHSTDTQYF
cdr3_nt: TGCAGTGCCCCCGGGACCTCCCACAGCACAGATACGCAGTATTTT

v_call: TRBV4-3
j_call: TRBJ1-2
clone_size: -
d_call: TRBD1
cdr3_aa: CASSQVEMDRDYGYTF
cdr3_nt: TGCGCCAGCAGCCAAGTCGAAATGGACAGGGACTATGGCTACACCTTC

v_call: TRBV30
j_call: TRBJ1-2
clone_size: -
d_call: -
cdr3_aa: CAWSPRWRKEGYTF
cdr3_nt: TGTGCCTGGAGCCCTCGGTGGAGGAAAGAAGGCTACACCTTC

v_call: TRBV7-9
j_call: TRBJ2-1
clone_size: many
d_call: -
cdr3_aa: CASSFRRDNEQFF
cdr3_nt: TGTGCCAGCAGCTTCAGAAGGGACAATGAGCAGTTCTTC

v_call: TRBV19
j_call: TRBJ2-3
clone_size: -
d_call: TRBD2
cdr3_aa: CASSLIAGGRNTQYF
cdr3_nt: TGTGCCAGTAGTCTCATAGCGGGGGGGCGAAATACACAGTATTTT

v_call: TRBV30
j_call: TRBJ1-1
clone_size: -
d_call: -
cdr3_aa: CACRDRRMNTEAFF
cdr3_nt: TGTGCCTGCCGAGACAGACGCATGAACACTGAAGCTTTCTTT